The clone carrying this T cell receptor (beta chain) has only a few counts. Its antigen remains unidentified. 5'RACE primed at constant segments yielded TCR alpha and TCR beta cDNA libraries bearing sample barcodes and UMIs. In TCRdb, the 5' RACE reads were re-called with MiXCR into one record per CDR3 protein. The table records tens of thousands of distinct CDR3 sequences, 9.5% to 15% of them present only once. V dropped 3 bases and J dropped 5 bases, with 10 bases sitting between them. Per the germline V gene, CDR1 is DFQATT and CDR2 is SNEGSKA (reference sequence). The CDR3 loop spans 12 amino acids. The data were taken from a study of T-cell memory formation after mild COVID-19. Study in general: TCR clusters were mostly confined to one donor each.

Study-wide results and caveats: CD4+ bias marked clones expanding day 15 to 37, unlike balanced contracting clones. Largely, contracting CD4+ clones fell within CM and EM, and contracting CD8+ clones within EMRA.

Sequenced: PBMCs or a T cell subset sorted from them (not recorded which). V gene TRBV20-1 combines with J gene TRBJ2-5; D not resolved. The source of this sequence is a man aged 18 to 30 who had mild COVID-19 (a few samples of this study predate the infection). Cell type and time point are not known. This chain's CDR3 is CSASEAWETQYF. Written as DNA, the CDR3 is TGCAGTGCTAGCGAAGCGTGGGAGACCCAGTACTTC.